The 15 T cell receptor beta chains listed next were all sequenced from one sample in a study of technical replicates of blood from a few donors. Libraries were prepared by immunoSEQ multiplex PCR; TCRdb keeps only in-frame clonotypes and omits some of them. The profile shows approximately 75,000 clones, approximately 94% of them singletons. Source material: T cells isolated from PBMCs. The receptors here all came from a human donor in good health.

V and J are TRBV28 and TRBJ2-3; D is perhaps TRBD2 (6 bases). V shed 2 bases and J shed 1 base, with 7 bases lying between them. Germline V gene lookup returns CDR1 MDHEN and CDR2 SYDVKM. The CDR3 length is 14 residues. DNA of the CDR3: TGTGCCAGCAGTTTAACGGGAGGCACAGATACGCAGTATTTT. It yields the protein CASSLTGGTDTQYF.

The V and J genes are TRBV4-2 and TRBJ2-3; the match to TRBD2 covers 11 bases. The germline CDR1 and CDR2 sequences are LGHNA and YNFKEQ. V lost 0 bases and J lost 9; bases outside the gene matches: 2. CDR3 size: 14 residues. CDR3 loop: CASSQELAGETQYF. DNA of the CDR3: TGTGCCAGCAGCCAAGAACTAGCGGGAGAAACGCAGTATTTT.

This chain links TRBV7-8 with TRBJ2-7; perhaps TRBD1 as D (6 bases). Germline lookup yields CDR1 SGHVS and CDR2 FQNEAQ. The CDR3 has 13 amino acids. V shed 5 bases and J shed 7 bases, with 15 bases lying between them. CDR3 region: CASSPGHRVEQYF. DNA of the CDR3: TGTGCCAGCAGCCCGGGACACCGGGTTGAGCAGTACTTC.

V and J are TRBV30 and TRBJ1-1; no reliable D call. With 4 bases removed from V and 1 base from J, the gap between germline ends came to 10 bases. The CDR3 length is 13 residues. Germline values: CDR1 GTSNPN, CDR2 SVGIG (reference sequence). The CDR3 loop reads CAWIPTANTEAFF. CDR3 nucleotide sequence: TGTGCCTGGATTCCAACAGCGAACACTGAAGCTTTCTTT. Complete variable domain (other parts from reference TRBV30 and TRBJ1-1): SQTIHQWPATLVQPVGSPLSLECTVEGTSNPNLYWYRQAAGRGLQLLFYSVGIGQISSEVPQNLSASRPQDRQFILSSKKLLLSDSGFYLCAWIPTANTEAFFGQGTRLTVV.

This clone was recorded only once. This sequence joins TRBV7-8 and TRBJ2-1; perhaps TRBD1 as D (6 bases). There are 18 residues in the CDR3. Trimming pared 5 bases from V and 1 base from J, leaving 21 bases between. Germline CDR1 and CDR2: SGHVS and FQNEAQ. The CDR3 region is CASSTGAGPQGSYNEQFF. The CDR3 DNA sequence: TGTGCCAGCAGCACTGGAGCCGGCCCTCAGGGGTCCTACAATGAGCAGTTCTTC.

The chain is built from TRBV9 and TRBJ2-7, with 8 bases that match TRBD2. From germline, CDR1 is SGDLS and CDR2 YYNGEE. J lost 1 base, V lost 4 bases, and 10 bases had no gene match. This CDR3 comprises 16 residues. CDR3: CASSISGTPSSYEQYF. In nucleotides, the CDR3 is TGTGCCAGCAGCATTAGCGGGACGCCTAGTTCCTACGAGCAGTACTTC.

In its sample, this clone was seen once. This sequence joins TRBV5-1 and TRBJ2-7; 8 bases map to TRBD1. The CDR3 has 15 amino acids. V shed 1 base, J shed 2 bases, and the junction held 5 bases outside the gene matches. Germline CDR1 and CDR2: SGHRS and YFSETQ. The CDR3 here is CASSLTGTGAYEQYF. The CDR3 DNA is TGCGCCAGCAGCTTGACCGGGACAGGTGCCTACGAGCAGTACTTC.

The chain uses TRBV4-1 and TRBJ1-1; D is possibly TRBD1 (5 bases). Germline CDR1 MGHRA, CDR2 YSYEKL. V was shortened by 0 bases and J by 3 bases, with 11 bases between the two germline ends. The CDR3 spans 15 residues. For the CDR3, the DNA is TGCGCCAGCAGCCAAGAATCCGCAGGGTACACTGAAGCTTTCTTT. Its translation is CASSQESAGYTEAFF.

V usage is TRBV4-3 and J usage is TRBJ2-7; TRBD1 matches 10 bases. Germline trimming cut 0 bases from V and 3 bases from J; bases unmatched to any gene: 5. The CDR3 consists of 16 residues. Germline V gene lookup returns CDR1 LGHNA and CDR2 YSLEER. The CDR3 reads CASSQDRTGGRYEQYF. CDR3 coding DNA: TGCGCCAGCAGCCAAGATAGGACAGGGGGTCGCTACGAGCAGTACTTC.

The V gene is TRBV11-2, the J gene TRBJ2-5, with D maybe TRBD2 (5 bases). This CDR3 region has 15 residues. Germline V gene data show CDR1 as SGHAT and CDR2 as FQNNGV. Trimming removed 0 bases from V and 2 bases from J, with 10 bases in between. The CDR3 nucleotides read TGTGCCAGCAGCTTAGAGGGTCGGACTCAAGAGACCCAGTACTTC. Encoded protein: CASSLEGRTQETQYF.

The chain is built from TRBV5-1 and TRBJ2-1; 9 nucleotides line up with TRBD2. The CDR3 totals 16 residues. J gave up 4 bases and V 3 bases, and 8 bases lay outside the gene matches. Germline V gene data show CDR1 as SGHRS and CDR2 as YFSETQ. CDR3 residues: CASSSLSGGYYNEQFF. The CDR3 nucleotides are TGCGCCAGCAGCTCGCTTAGCGGGGGTTATTACAATGAGCAGTTCTTC.

The chain recombines TRBV28 with TRBJ1-4; tentative D call: TRBD1 (5 bases). The CDR3 has 15 residues. Germline CDR1 and CDR2: MDHEN and SYDVKM. V lost 6 bases to trimming and J lost 4 bases, with 15 bases between them. CDR3 sequence reads: CASRDKTAFNEKLFF. CDR3 sequence (DNA): TGTGCCAGCAGGGATAAGACAGCCTTTAATGAAAAACTGTTTTTT.

In this sample, this clone turned up once. V gene TRBV11-3 combines with J gene TRBJ1-1; no clear D gene. Trimming took 2 bases from V and 2 from J, leaving 12 bases between them. Germline values: CDR1 SGHNT, CDR2 YENEEA. The CDR3 spans 15 residues. CDR3 sequence (DNA): TGTGCCAGCAGCTTAATCGGGGATCTTAACACTGAAGCTTTCTTT. It codes for CASSLIGDLNTEAFF.

CDR3 in DNA: TGTGCCTGTAACCCGGGACAGGGATACGAGCAGTACTTC. Its translation: CACNPGQGYEQYF. This chain joins TRBV30 and TRBJ2-7, with 9 bases that match TRBD1. CDR1 is GTSNPN, CDR2 SVGIG, per germline (reference sequence). CDR3 length equals 13 residues. Trimming removed 6 bases from V and 4 bases from J; junction bases left unmatched: 7.

The gene calls are TRBV9 and TRBJ1-4; 10 nucleotides agree with TRBD1. J lost 3 bases, V lost 3 bases, and 5 bases had no gene match. CDR1 is SGDLS and CDR2 is YYNGEE in the germline V gene. The CDR3 totals 16 residues. The CDR3 loop is CASSERTGGSNEKLFF. Written as DNA, the CDR3 is TGTGCCAGCAGCGAGCGGACAGGGGGATCTAATGAAAAACTGTTTTTT. The full variable domain, its missing parts supplied by reference TRBV9 and TRBJ1-4, is DSGVTQTPKHLITATGQRVTLRCSPRSGDLSVYWYQQSLDQGLQFLIQYYNGEERAKGNILERFSAQQFPDLHSELNLSSLELGDSALYFCASSERTGGSNEKLFFGSGTQLSVL.